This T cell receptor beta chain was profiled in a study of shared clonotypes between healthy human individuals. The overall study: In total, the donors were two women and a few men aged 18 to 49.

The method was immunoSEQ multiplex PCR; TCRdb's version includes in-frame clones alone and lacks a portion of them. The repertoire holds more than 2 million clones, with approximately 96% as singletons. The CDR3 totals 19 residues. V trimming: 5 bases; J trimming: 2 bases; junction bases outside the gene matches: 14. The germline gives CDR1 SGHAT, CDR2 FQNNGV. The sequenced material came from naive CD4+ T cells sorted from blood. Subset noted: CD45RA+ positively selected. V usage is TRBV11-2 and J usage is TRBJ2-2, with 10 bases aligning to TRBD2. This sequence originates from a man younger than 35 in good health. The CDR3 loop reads CASSPKAPGLARNTGELFF. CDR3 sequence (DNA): TGTGCCAGCAGCCCAAAGGCCCCGGGACTAGCGCGAAACACCGGGGAGCTGTTTTTT.